The clone carrying this T cell receptor (beta chain) was seen many times. Its antigen is unknown. These data originate in a study of shared clonotypes between healthy human individuals. Study-wide points: An anticipated effect of sequencing depth on clonotype sharing among donors was recognized.

Genomic DNA of each subset was evenly split across several immunoSEQ plates. What was sequenced on ten immunoSEQ deep assay plates was unsorted PBMC DNA. The protocol was immunoSEQ multiplex PCR, while the TCRdb copy is restricted to in-frame clones and leaves out a portion. The data contain about 480,000 clones, nearly 80% of them singletons. This CDR3 is built from 15 residues. V lost 2 bases and J lost 4; bases outside the gene matches: 7. Germline V gene data show CDR1 as GTSNPN and CDR2 as SVGIG (reference sequence). Every contributor of samples was a Caucasian grown-up residing in Nashville, Tennessee.

This TCR was recovered from a woman in her thirties or forties in good health. Some clones in this sample may be carry-over from other donors' samples. Material: PBMCs. The genes are TRBV30 and TRBJ2-1; 8 positions match TRBD2. CDR3 region: CAWSWMIAGYNEQFF. The CDR3 DNA reads as TGTGCCTGGAGTTGGATGATAGCGGGGTACAATGAGCAGTTCTTC.